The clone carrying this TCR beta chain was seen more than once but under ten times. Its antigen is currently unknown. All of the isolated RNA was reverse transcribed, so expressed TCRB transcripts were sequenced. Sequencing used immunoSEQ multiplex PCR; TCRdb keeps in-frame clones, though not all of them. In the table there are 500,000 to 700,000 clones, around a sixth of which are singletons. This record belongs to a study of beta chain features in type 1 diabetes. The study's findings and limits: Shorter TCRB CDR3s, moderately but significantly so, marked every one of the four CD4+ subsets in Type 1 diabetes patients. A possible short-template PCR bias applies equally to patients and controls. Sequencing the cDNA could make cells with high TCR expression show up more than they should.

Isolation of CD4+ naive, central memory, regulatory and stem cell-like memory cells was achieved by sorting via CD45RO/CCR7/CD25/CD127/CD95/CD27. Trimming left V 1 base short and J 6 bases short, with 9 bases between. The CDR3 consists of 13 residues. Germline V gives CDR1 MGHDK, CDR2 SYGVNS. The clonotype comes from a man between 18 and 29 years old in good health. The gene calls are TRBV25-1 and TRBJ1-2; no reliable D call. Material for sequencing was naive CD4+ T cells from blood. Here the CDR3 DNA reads TGTGCCAGCAGTGAATCGTGGTTGCATGGCTACACCTTC. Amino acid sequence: CASSESWLHGYTF.